The 32 T cell receptor beta chains reported below all come from one sample, sequenced in a study of shared clonotypes between healthy human individuals. Profiled with immunoSEQ multiplex PCR; TCRdb holds only in-frame clones, not every one. Among fewer than 2.5 million clones listed, approximately 93% were seen once. Sample: naive CD4+ T cells from PBMCs. The subset: CD45RA+ positively selected. All receptors derive from a man between 18 and 29 years old in good health. Some clones in this sample may be carry-over from other donors' samples.

This rearrangement joins TRBV7-3 to TRBJ2-4, with a weak D call TRBD1 (6 bases). CDR1 SGHTA and CDR2 FQGTGA come from the germline V gene. Deletions cut 0 bases from V and 0 bases from J, with 12 bases between. This CDR3 contains 17 residues. The CDR3 reads CASSLTGRGRAKNIQYF. DNA of the CDR3: TGTGCCAGCAGCTTAACGGGCAGGGGCCGAGCCAAAAACATTCAGTACTTC.

The rearrangement joins TRBV5-1 to TRBJ1-1; 9 bases line up with TRBD1. The germline V gene encodes CDR1 SGHRS and CDR2 YFSETQ. The J segment lost 5 bases and the V segment lost 2 bases, leaving 7 bases of the junction unmatched. The length of the CDR3 is 15 residues. The CDR3 here is CASSLQGAGRTEAFF. The CDR3 DNA reads as TGCGCCAGCAGCTTACAGGGGGCTGGGAGAACTGAAGCTTTCTTT.

The chain carries TRBV30 and TRBJ1-6; D is unclear. CDR3 length equals 13 residues. Trimming pared 8 bases from V and 9 bases from J, leaving 17 bases between. Germline V gives CDR1 GTSNPN, CDR2 SVGIG (reference sequence). The CDR3 DNA follows: TGTGCCGTAGGACCGGGCGACTTTTCACCCCTCCACTTT. Translation: CAVGPGDFSPLHF.

This rearrangement joins TRBV27 to TRBJ1-6; no reliable D call. Germline CDR1 reads MNHEY; CDR2 reads SMNVEV (reference sequence). Trimming removed 10 bases from V and 10 bases from J, with 11 bases in between. The length of the CDR3 is 11 residues. The CDR3 reads CATGPLSPLHF. In DNA, the CDR3 is TGTGCCACCGGCCCTCTCTCACCCCTCCACTTT.

Details on this clone: The same CDR3 can be traced to other DNA sequences in this sample. The chain uses TRBV28 and TRBJ1-1; unclear D gene. There are 12 residues in the CDR3. CDR1 MDHEN and CDR2 SYDVKM come from the germline V gene. Deletions cut 6 bases from V and 3 bases from J, with 8 bases between. The CDR3 DNA reads as TGTGCCAGCAGCCTTAGTTACACTGAAGCTTTCTTT. Encoded protein: CASSLSYTEAFF.

This clone appeared a single time. The chain couples TRBV14 to TRBJ2-2, with a possible D match to TRBD1 (5 bases). The germline V gene encodes CDR1 SGHDN and CDR2 FVKESK. This CDR3 comprises 15 residues. Between the trimmed V and J ends, which lost 1 base and 4 bases, there was a span of 10 bases. CDR3 nucleotides: TGTGCCAGCAGCCAAGGACAGCGACCCACCGGGGAGCTGTTTTTT. It specifies CASSQGQRPTGELFF.

This chain links TRBV19 with TRBJ1-1; 10 bases are shared with TRBD1. CDR3 size: 15 residues. The germline V gene has CDR1 LNHDA and CDR2 SQIVND (reference sequence). With V trimmed by 9 bases and J by 3 bases, 10 bases remained unmatched. Here the CDR3 DNA reads TGTGCCAGCCGGGACAGGGGTGGGATCGACACTGAAGCTTTCTTT. Translating gives CASRDRGGIDTEAFF.

The chain has TRBV6-1 and TRBJ1-1, with TRBD1 as a possible D gene (5 bases). V lost 2 bases and J lost 4, with 14 bases in between. The CDR3 loop spans 15 amino acids. From germline, CDR1 is MNHNS and CDR2 SASEGT. The CDR3 DNA reads as TGTGCCAGCAGTGAATCGTCTCTTGGGGGCACTGAAGCTTTCTTT. It yields the protein CASSESSLGGTEAFF.

The J gene is TRBJ2-7, the V gene TRBV10-1; D not resolved. The CDR3 covers 13 residues. V lost 3 bases to trimming and J lost 7 bases, with 13 bases between them. The germline V gene has CDR1 WNHNN and CDR2 SYGVQD (reference sequence). The CDR3 reads CASSDGAGGEQYF. The CDR3 region has the DNA TGCGCCAGCAGTGATGGCGCCGGTGGGGAGCAGTACTTC.

This clone appeared a single time. V is TRBV7-9 and J is TRBJ2-1; D gene uncertain. CDR1 and CDR2 (germline): SEHNR, FQNEAQ (reference sequence). With 2 bases removed from V and 3 bases from J, the gap between germline ends came to 14 bases. The CDR3 totals 16 residues. The CDR3 is CASSLRLAPDYNEQFF. The CDR3 region has the DNA TGTGCCAGCAGCTTAAGGCTTGCTCCTGACTACAATGAGCAGTTCTTC.

This clone was found once. The chain uses TRBV5-4 and TRBJ2-5; unclear D gene. CDR3 length: 16 residues. V shed 3 bases and J shed 1 base, with 16 bases lying between them. CDR1 is SGHNT and CDR2 is YYREEE in the germline V gene (reference sequence). The CDR3 sequence: CASSSAVSHLQETQYF. The CDR3 coding sequence is TGTGCCAGCAGCTCTGCGGTCTCGCACCTCCAAGAGACCCAGTACTTC.

The chain links TRBV27 to TRBJ1-5; no reliable D call. CDR1 is MNHEY and CDR2 is SMNVEV in the germline V gene (reference sequence). This CDR3 is 15 amino acids long. V dropped 7 bases and J dropped 2 bases, with 15 bases sitting between them. CDR3 coding DNA: TGTGCCAGCAAAAGAGGTGGGTTTGGCAATCAGCCCCAGCATTTT. Amino acids: CASKRGGFGNQPQHF.

V usage is TRBV4-1 and J usage is TRBJ2-7; D possibly corresponds to TRBD1 (6 bases). V was cut by 4 bases and J by 0 bases, with 7 bases left in between. The CDR3 runs 13 residues. Germline values: CDR1 MGHRA, CDR2 YSYEKL. CDR3: CASSPDSSYEQYF. DNA for the CDR3: TGCGCCAGCAGCCCGGACAGCTCCTACGAGCAGTACTTC.

The chain combines TRBV5-1 with TRBJ2-7, with TRBD2 as a possible D gene (6 bases). V was shortened by 4 bases and J by 2 bases, with 16 bases between the two germline ends. This CDR3 region has 15 residues. Germline-derived CDR1 and CDR2 are SGHRS and YFSETQ. The CDR3 DNA reads TGCGCCAGCAGCCCTGACGCGGGGCTACCCTACGAGCAGTACTTC. It is translated as CASSPDAGLPYEQYF. Filled out from reference TRBV5-1 and TRBJ2-7, the complete variable domain reads KAGVTQTPRYLIKTRGQQVTLSCSPISGHRSVSWYQQTPGQGLQFLFEYFSETQRNKGNFPGRFSGRQFSNSRSEMNVSTLELGDSALYLCASSPDAGLPYEQYFGPGTRLTVT.

The gene calls are TRBV27 and TRBJ2-3, with TRBD1 identical over 8 bases. The trim removed 2 bases at V and 1 base at J, leaving 8 bases unmatched. The CDR3 totals 17 residues. In germline, CDR1 is MNHEY, CDR2 SMNVEV (reference sequence). CDR3 DNA sequence: TGTGCCAGCAGTTTAGGAGACAGGGGTGGGCGCACAGATACGCAGTATTTT. This sequence encodes CASSLGDRGGRTDTQYF.

The chain uses TRBV5-1 and TRBJ2-5, with TRBD1 identical over 8 bases. The CDR3 is made up of 13 amino acids. CDR1 is SGHRS, CDR2 YFSETQ, per germline. J gave up 5 bases and V 7 bases, and 7 bases lay outside the gene matches. The DNA for the CDR3 is TGCGCCAGCGGCAGGGGGCAGACGGAGACCCAGTACTTC. It encodes CASGRGQTETQYF.

The count of this clone is one. V is TRBV10-3 and J is TRBJ2-1; 8 nucleotides agree with TRBD2. The V gene end was trimmed by 3 bases and the J gene end by 9 bases; junction bases not matched to a gene: 10. The germline gives CDR1 ENHRY, CDR2 SYGVKD. The CDR3 is made up of 15 amino acids. Here the CDR3 DNA reads TGTGCCATCAGTGAAAGTTTAGCGGGAAACCCTGAGCAGTTCTTC. As protein: CAISESLAGNPEQFF.

This chain links TRBV7-2 with TRBJ1-5; the D is unclear. The CDR3 consists of 12 residues. V lost 3 bases, J lost 4 bases, and 4 bases lay in between. Germline V lookup: CDR1 SGHTA, CDR2 FQGNSA. DNA of the CDR3: TGTGCCAGCAGCTTGGAAAATCAGCCCCAGCATTTT. Its translation: CASSLENQPQHF.

As for this clone: This sample includes further DNA sequences coding for the same CDR3. The chain recombines TRBV6-5 with TRBJ1-3; no clear D. This CDR3 is 12 amino acids long. The V gene lost 9 bases and the J gene lost 0 bases, with 6 bases spanning the gap. Germline assignment: CDR1 MNHEY and CDR2 SVGAGI. CDR3 nucleotide sequence: TGTGCCAGTCTTTCCTCTGGAAACACCATATATTTT. It is translated as CASLSSGNTIYF.

V and J are TRBV5-1 and TRBJ2-3, with 9 bases matching TRBD2. CDR1 and CDR2 from the germline V gene are SGHRS and YFSETQ. The V segment lost 1 base and the J segment 7 bases; nucleotides outside the gene matches: 22. The CDR3 spans 20 residues. The CDR3: CASSLRSVSGSIGIDYTQYF. The CDR3 nucleotides are TGCGCCAGCAGCTTGCGGTCGGTTAGCGGGAGTATCGGAATCGACTATACGCAGTATTTT.

This chain uses TRBV28 with TRBJ1-2; D remains ambiguous. The germline V and J ends were trimmed by 4 bases and 5 bases, with 17 bases remaining between them. The germline V gene encodes CDR1 MDHEN and CDR2 SYDVKM. The CDR3 extends over 15 amino acids. Written as DNA, the CDR3 is TGTGCCAGCAGTTCAAGCGTGGGAGGTTTGTATGGCTACACCTTC. Protein product: CASSSSVGGLYGYTF.

This rearrangement joins TRBV14 to TRBJ2-7, with 10 bases aligning to TRBD2. Germline loops: CDR1 SGHDN, CDR2 FVKESK. The CDR3 runs to 17 residues. Trimming removed 0 bases from V and 7 bases from J; junction bases left unmatched: 12. As DNA, the CDR3 is TGTGCCAGCAGCCAAGATCCCAGCGGGAGGGGGGTACGGGAGCAGTACTTC. It specifies CASSQDPSGRGVREQYF.

This rearrangement joins TRBV18 to TRBJ1-3; 8 bases fit TRBD1. V shed 6 bases and J 3 bases; nucleotides not matched to a gene: 7. The CDR3 has 15 residues. Per the germline V gene, CDR1 is KGHSH and CDR2 is LQKENI. The CDR3 is CASSPQGARGNTIYF. Written as DNA, the CDR3 is TGTGCCAGCTCGCCGCAGGGGGCGCGTGGAAACACCATATATTTT.

Details on this clone: This CDR3 is also generated by other DNA sequences in the sample. This chain joins TRBV5-1 and TRBJ2-2, with 9 bases fitting TRBD2. The CDR3 contains 16 residues. Germline CDR1 and CDR2: SGHRS and YFSETQ. V lost 0 bases to trimming and J lost 2 bases; unmatched junction nucleotides: 2. The CDR3 protein is CASSLASGTNTGELFF. DNA for the CDR3: TGCGCCAGCAGCTTGGCTAGCGGGACCAACACCGGGGAGCTGTTTTTT.

The rearrangement uses TRBV5-8 and TRBJ2-7, with a possible D match to TRBD2 (6 bases). Per germline, CDR1 SGHTS and CDR2 YDEGEE. The CDR3 loop spans 16 amino acids. V lost 2 bases and J lost 4, with 19 bases in between. The CDR3 DNA follows: TGTGCCAGCAGCTTTGGTTCGCGTGCACGGGGGTACGAGCAGTACTTC. Its translation is CASSFGSRARGYEQYF.

V usage is TRBV5-4 and J usage is TRBJ1-1; D might be TRBD1 (6 bases). CDR1 and CDR2 from the germline V gene are SGHNT and YYREEE (reference sequence). V lost 1 base, J lost 1 base, and 11 bases lay in between. The CDR3 runs to 15 residues. The CDR3 sequence is CASSLIGQSNTEAFF. The CDR3 DNA reads TGTGCCAGCAGCTTGATTGGACAGTCGAACACTGAAGCTTTCTTT.

With regard to this clone: Germline is not matched at one junction end, which may reflect a read error. The V and J genes are TRBV14 and TRBJ2-3, with unresolved D. This CDR3 has 11 amino acids. Germline CDR1 is SGHDN and CDR2 is FVKESK. The CDR3 region is CASSEEDTQYF. The DNA of the CDR3 is TGTGCCAGCAGCGAAGAGGATACGCAGTATTTT.

This clone was picked up a small number of times. This sample also contains other DNA sequences that code for the same CDR3. The chain links TRBV7-9 to TRBJ1-2; unclear D gene. There are 12 residues in the CDR3. CDR1 and CDR2 (germline): SEHNR, FQNEAQ (reference sequence). The germline V and J ends were trimmed by 1 base and 7 bases, with 7 bases remaining between them. The CDR3: CASSLEGGGYTF. DNA for the CDR3: TGTGCCAGCAGCTTAGAAGGAGGTGGCTACACCTTC.

The chain links TRBV19 to TRBJ1-2; TRBD1 matches at 7 bases. Unmatched junction bases numbered 7, after V lost 5 bases and J lost 4 bases. Germline V gene sequence: CDR1 LNHDA, CDR2 SQIVND (reference sequence). The CDR3 runs to 14 residues. The CDR3 DNA follows: TGTGCCAGTAGTTTGAGGACAGGACTCTATGGCTACACCTTC. This encodes CASSLRTGLYGYTF.

The rearrangement uses TRBV28 and TRBJ2-7; D gene uncertain. Germline V gives CDR1 MDHEN, CDR2 SYDVKM. The length of the CDR3 is 14 residues. The V end lost 1 base, the J end lost 2 bases, and 9 bases lay between the germline ends. As DNA, the CDR3 is TGTGCCAGCAGTTTATTATACAAGACCTACGAGCAGTACTTC. Translating gives CASSLLYKTYEQYF. Full variable domain (rest looked up from reference TRBV28 and TRBJ2-7): DVKVTQSSRYLVKRTGEKVFLECVQDMDHENMFWYRQDPGLGLRLIYFSYDVKMKEKGDIPEGYSVSREKKERFSLILESASTNQTSMYLCASSLLYKTYEQYFGPGTRLTVT.

A single count supports this clone. V and J are TRBV28 and TRBJ2-7, with TRBD2 identical over 8 bases. Germline V gene lookup returns CDR1 MDHEN and CDR2 SYDVKM. V shed 8 bases and J 7 bases; nucleotides not matched to a gene: 13. The CDR3 consists of 14 residues. This chain's CDR3 is CASAPGLGIREQYF. The CDR3 nucleotides read TGTGCCAGCGCACCGGGACTAGGGATTAGGGAGCAGTACTTC.

V and J are TRBV6-1 and TRBJ1-2, with TRBD1 matching 7 bases. J lost 9 bases, V lost 3 bases, and 7 bases had no gene match. Germline V lookup: CDR1 MNHNS, CDR2 SASEGT. This CDR3 contains 13 residues. The CDR3 DNA follows: TGTGCCAGCAGTGATTCTCCGGGACAGAGCTACACCTTC. It codes for CASSDSPGQSYTF.